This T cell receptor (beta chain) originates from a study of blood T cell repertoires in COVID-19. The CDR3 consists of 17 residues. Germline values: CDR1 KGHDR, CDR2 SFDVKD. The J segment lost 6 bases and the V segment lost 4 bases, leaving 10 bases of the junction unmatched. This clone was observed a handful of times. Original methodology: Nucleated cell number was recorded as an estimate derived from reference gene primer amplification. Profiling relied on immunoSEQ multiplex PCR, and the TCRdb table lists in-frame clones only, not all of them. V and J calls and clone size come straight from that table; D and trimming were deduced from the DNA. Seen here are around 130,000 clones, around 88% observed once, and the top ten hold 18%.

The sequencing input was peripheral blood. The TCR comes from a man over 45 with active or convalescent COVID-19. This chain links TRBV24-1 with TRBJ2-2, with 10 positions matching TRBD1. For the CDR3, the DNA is TGTGCCACCAGTGACCCGGGACAGGGGTATATTGCCGGGGAGCTGTTTTTT. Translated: CATSDPGQGYIAGELFF.